This TCR beta chain was identified during a study of Graves' ophthalmopathy and Graves' hyperthyroidism. Study conclusions and caveats: The model predicted ophthalmopathy progression with 65% to 71% sensitivity and around 72% specificity.

In this sample, this clonotype turned up a few times. Its specificity is unknown. V shed 4 bases and J shed 8 bases, with 12 bases lying between them. CDR1 and CDR2 from the germline V gene are MGHRA and YSYEKL. This CDR3 has 13 residues. Amplification targeted the TCR beta CDR3 regions, with RNA transcripts as the source material. An opening RT-PCR round employed HTBI primers and preceded a second-round multiplex PCR. MiXCR, run by TCRdb on the multiplex PCR reads, gives a single entry per CDR3 protein. The sample shows 600,000 to 700,000 distinct CDR3 sequences, over 40% of them seen only once. The sequenced material came from peripheral blood. The TCR comes from an adult man with Graves' ophthalmopathy. The V gene is TRBV4-1, the J gene TRBJ1-5; D is undetermined. CDR3 DNA: TGCGCCAGCAGCCCGACAATAACTGAGCCCCAGCATTTT. It codes for CASSPTITEPQHF.